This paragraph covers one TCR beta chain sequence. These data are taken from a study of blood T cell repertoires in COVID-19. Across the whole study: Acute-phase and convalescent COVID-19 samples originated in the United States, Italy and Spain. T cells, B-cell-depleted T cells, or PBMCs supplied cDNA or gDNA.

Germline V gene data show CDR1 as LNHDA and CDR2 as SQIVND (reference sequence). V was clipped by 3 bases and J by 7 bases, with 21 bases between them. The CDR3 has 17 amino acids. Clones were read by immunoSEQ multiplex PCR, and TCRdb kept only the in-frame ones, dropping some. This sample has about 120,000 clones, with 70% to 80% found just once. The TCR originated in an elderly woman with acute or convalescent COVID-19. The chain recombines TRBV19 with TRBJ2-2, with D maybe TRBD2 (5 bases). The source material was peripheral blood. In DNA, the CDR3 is TGTGCCAGTAGTATCAGTTTCCTGGCTAGCTCTGGCGGGGAGCTGTTTTTT. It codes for CASSISFLASSGGELFF.